This T cell receptor beta chain was recovered during a study of CD8+ T cells in alopecia areata. Study results and caveats: Among patients, TCR sharing was less clear than in mice, a difference possibly due in part to HLA diversity in the patient population.

Following extraction, RNA underwent reverse transcription to cDNA, which served as the sequencing template. Assay: immunoSEQ multiplex PCR; the TCRdb copy retains only in-frame clones and omits some. This table holds over 95,000 clones, around three fifths found once. From germline, CDR1 is MGHDK and CDR2 SYGVNS. The CDR3 extends over 14 amino acids. The ends lost 8 bases at V and 5 bases at J; junction bases unmatched: 3. Treatment of the sample: oral pan-JAK inhibitor, 5-10 mg twice daily. Concerning this clone: Its antigen is undetermined.

This chain connects TRBV25-1 to TRBJ2-2; 12 nucleotides align to TRBD1. Sequencing was performed on CD4+ T cells sorted from blood, taken at week 24, from a patient treated with tofacitinib. This clonotype was sampled from a human donor with alopecia areata. The CDR3 protein is CASVGQGATGELFF. The CDR3 DNA is TGTGCCAGCGTGGGACAGGGGGCGACCGGGGAGCTGTTTTTT.